This TCR beta chain was identified during a study of cytomegalovirus exposure and HLA in healthy donors. Data came from immunoSEQ multiplex PCR; TCRdb stores just in-frame clones and leaves some out. The sample has roughly 180,000 clones, approximately 86% seen once; the top ten hold 7.2%. CDR1 and CDR2 from the germline V gene are SGHNT and YYREEE (reference sequence). This CDR3 contains 13 residues. V lost 4 bases and J 1 base, leaving 8 bases between the germline ends. This sequence was found in a man aged 25-45 years in good health and CMV-seropositive. V is TRBV5-4 and J is TRBJ1-1; D remains unclear. The sample comprised PBMCs. CDR3 sequence: CASSQLTNTEAFF. CDR3 in DNA: TGTGCCAGCAGCCAGTTAACGAACACTGAAGCTTTCTTT.